These T cell receptor beta chains were read from a single sample in a study of blood T cell repertoires in COVID-19. The method was immunoSEQ multiplex PCR; TCRdb's version includes in-frame clones alone and lacks a portion of them. The sample consists of under 250,000 clones, roughly nine tenths of them appearing once. Sequenced input: peripheral blood. The receptor source for this set is a man between 60 and 75 years old with COVID-19, enrolled during active disease. Each CDR3 is given with its conserved first and last residue. Fields, in order: clone size, J gene, D gene, V gene, CDR3 length, CDR3 DNA, CDR3 protein. A D gene is named only where the DNA matches it firmly. Clone size is stated in some rows and not others, as once, few, many or a class when expanded.

.	TRBJ2-7	TRBD1	TRBV7-2	14	TGTGCCAGCAGCTTCAGCAGGGACAGCTACGAGCAGTACTTC	CASSFSRDSYEQYF
once	TRBJ1-1	TRBD1	TRBV9	15	TGTGCCAGCAGCGTAGCTGGGACAGGGGGCACTGAAGCTTTCTTT	CASSVAGTGGTEAFF
.	TRBJ2-7	TRBD2	TRBV30	13	TGTGCCTGGAGTATAGCGGGTGACAACGAGCAGTACTTC	CAWSIAGDNEQYF
.	TRBJ2-3	TRBD2	TRBV9	18	TGTGCCAGCAGCCTCAGCGGGCTAGCGGGGGCAGACACAGATACGCAGTATTTT	CASSLSGLAGADTDTQYF
.	TRBJ2-2	TRBD1	TRBV7-3	14	TGTGCCAGCAGCCCACAACAGGGGATCGGGGAGCTGTTTTTT	CASSPQQGIGELFF
.	TRBJ1-2	.	TRBV12-3/TRBV12-4	12	TGTGCCATTAGAGGGATTAACTATGGCTACACCTTC	CAIRGINYGYTF
.	TRBJ2-5	TRBD2	TRBV5-1	15	TGCGCCAGCAGCTTGGTACTAGCGGGGCAAGAGACCCAGTACTTC	CASSLVLAGQETQYF
.	TRBJ2-1	TRBD1	TRBV4-1	15	TGCGCCAGCAGCTCGGACAGGGTGTCCTACAATGAGCAGTTCTTC	CASSSDRVSYNEQFF
.	TRBJ1-2	TRBD1	TRBV28	14	TGTGCCAGCAGTCCACCGGCCAGGGGGCTTGGCTACACCTTC	CASSPPARGLGYTF
.	TRBJ2-2	.	TRBV25-1	13	TGTGCCAGCAGTTTTATTTCAGGCGGGGAGCTGTTTTTT	CASSFISGGELFF
.	TRBJ2-3	.	TRBV5-4	13	TGTGCCAGCAGCTTGGCAGGGACAGATACGCAGTATTTT	CASSLAGTDTQYF